Presented here are 31 T cell receptor beta chains from one specimen sequenced in a study of T cell responses to AZD1222 COVID-19 vaccine. Sequenced by immunoSEQ multiplex PCR; TCRdb stores in-frame clones only, minus some. The profile shows 98,000 or so clones, about 90% of them singletons. Material: peripheral blood, obtained 28 days after the second AZD1222 dose. The receptors stem from an adult who received the AZD1222 COVID-19 vaccine.

This chain links TRBV30 with TRBJ1-1, with 7 nucleotides matching TRBD1. The CDR3 spans 12 residues. J was trimmed by 4 bases and V by 5 bases; bases with no gene match: 4. Germline V gives CDR1 GTSNPN, CDR2 SVGIG (reference sequence). The CDR3 bases are TGTGCCTGGGACAGGGTAATCACTGAAGCTTTCTTT. Translation gives CAWDRVITEAFF.

The CDR3 DNA is TGTGCCAGCAGAGAGGGGTTTTTCTACGAGCAGTACTTC. Its translation is CASREGFFYEQYF. This sequence joins TRBV7-9 and TRBJ2-7; D tentatively fits TRBD1 or TRBD2 (5 bases each). There are 13 residues in the CDR3. Trimming took off 6 bases at V and 3 bases at J, with 12 bases between the two ends. Germline V gives CDR1 SEHNR, CDR2 FQNEAQ (reference sequence).

The chain employs TRBV19 and TRBJ1-6; D unclear. CDR1 is LNHDA, CDR2 SQIVND, per germline (reference sequence). The ends were cut back, 7 bases at V and 9 bases at J, with 16 bases in the middle. CDR3 length: 14 amino acids. In DNA form, the CDR3 reads TGTGCCAGTACCGAACGACGTGCAGCTTCACCCCTCCACTTT. Translation gives CASTERRAASPLHF.

This clone was observed a single time. The V gene is TRBV1, the J gene TRBJ2-7; whether TRBD2, the table's D call, matches the DNA was not checked. TRBV1 is termed a pseudogene. This CDR3 is built from 17 residues. The chain's CDR3 is CTSSPGASGREGYEQYF. The CDR3 nucleotides read TGCACCAGCAGCCCGGGGGCTAGCGGGAGGGAGGGCTACGAGCAGTACTTC.

The V call is TRBV7-6, the J call TRBJ1-1; the D gene is possibly TRBD1 (6 bases). From germline, CDR1 is SGHVS and CDR2 FNYEAQ. Trimming shortened V by 5 bases and J by 5 bases, and 12 bases separated the two germline ends. This CDR3 comprises 13 residues. CDR3: CASSTQGWTEAFF. DNA for the CDR3: TGTGCCAGCAGCACACAGGGATGGACTGAAGCTTTCTTT.

The chain uses TRBV5-1 and TRBJ2-5, with D perhaps assigned TRBD1 or TRBD2 (5 bases each). The V end was cut by 2 bases, the J end by 5 bases, with 19 bases between. CDR3 length equals 16 residues. Germline loops: CDR1 SGHRS, CDR2 YFSETQ. In DNA, the CDR3 is TGCGCCAGCAGCTTTGGGGAGTTGGGGGTTAGGGAGACCCAGTACTTC. It translates to CASSFGELGVRETQYF.

The V call is TRBV23-1, the J call TRBJ1-3, with 7 bases fitting TRBD1. TRBV23-1 is labeled an ORF, and its function is uncertain. This CDR3 is 17 amino acids long. Germline trimming cut 0 bases from V and 0 bases from J; bases unmatched to any gene: 5. The CDR3 DNA sequence: TGCGCCAGCAGTCAATCGGCGAGGGGGCACTCTGGAAACACCATATATTTT. It encodes CASSQSARGHSGNTIYF.

The rearrangement uses TRBV3-1 (or the pseudogene TRBV3-2) and TRBJ1-2, with D unresolved. The CDR3 length is 12 residues. V was pared by 1 base and J by 8 bases, with 8 bases between. Germline CDR1 and CDR2: LGHDT and YNNKEL (reference sequence). The CDR3 sequence: CASSQVEGGYTF. The CDR3 DNA reads as TGTGCCAGCAGCCAAGTCGAAGGGGGCTACACCTTC.

The J gene is TRBJ2-7, the V gene TRBV6-2 or TRBV6-3; possibly TRBD1 for D (5 bases). The V gene lost 4 bases and the J gene lost 0 bases, with 10 bases spanning the gap. Germline V gives CDR1 MNHEY, CDR2 SVGEGT. The CDR3 has 14 amino acids. DNA of the CDR3: TGTGCCAGCAGTTCCCAGGGATCCTCCTACGAGCAGTACTTC. Translation: CASSSQGSSYEQYF.

This clone was seen a few times. The gene calls are TRBV11-3 and TRBJ2-1; D may match TRBD1 or TRBD2 (5 bases each). Germline CDR1 reads SGHNT; CDR2 reads YENEEA. The CDR3 runs to 14 residues. The V and J ends lost 5 bases and 6 bases respectively, with 14 bases between them. CDR3 protein: CASSAGDPGNEQFF. CDR3 nucleotides: TGTGCCAGCAGCGCCGGGGACCCCGGCAATGAGCAGTTCTTC.

The chain carries TRBV30 and TRBJ2-7; tentative D call: TRBD2 (5 bases). V was shortened by 0 bases and J by 2 bases, with 14 bases between the two germline ends. This CDR3 comprises 15 residues. Germline assignment: CDR1 GTSNPN and CDR2 SVGIG (reference sequence). The CDR3 nucleotides read TGTGCCTGGAGTGTACCCTGGGAGAGGGCCTACGAGCAGTACTTC. This encodes CAWSVPWERAYEQYF.

This chain joins TRBV7-9 and TRBJ2-1; D is undetermined. There are 14 residues in the CDR3. Trimming took off 5 bases at V and 12 bases at J, with 20 bases between the two ends. Germline values: CDR1 SEHNR, CDR2 FQNEAQ (reference sequence). The CDR3 sequence: CASSPKASVPGQFF. CDR3 coding DNA: TGTGCCAGCAGCCCTAAGGCTTCGGTCCCGGGGCAGTTCTTC.

J is TRBJ2-7 and V is TRBV5-1; 8 bases line up with TRBD1. Germline CDR1 and CDR2: SGHRS and YFSETQ. V lost 4 bases to trimming and J lost 1 base; unmatched junction nucleotides: 10. The CDR3 has 16 residues. CDR3 in DNA: TGCGCCAGCAGCAATGACTGGACAGGGCGGTCCTACGAGCAGTACTTC. Translation: CASSNDWTGRSYEQYF. Supplemented by reference TRBV5-1 and TRBJ2-7, the full variable domain reads KAGVTQTPRYLIKTRGQQVTLSCSPISGHRSVSWYQQTPGQGLQFLFEYFSETQRNKGNFPGRFSGRQFSNSRSEMNVSTLELGDSALYLCASSNDWTGRSYEQYFGPGTRLTVT.

The chain carries TRBV10-3 and TRBJ1-4; weak D call: TRBD1 (6 bases). Germline CDR1 and CDR2: ENHRY and SYGVKD. V shed 5 bases and J shed 8 bases, with 15 bases lying between them. This CDR3 region has 14 residues. DNA of the CDR3: TGTGCCATCAGTTCCCAGGGGTTAGAAGAAAAACTGTTTTTT. Its protein product is CAISSQGLEEKLFF.

The CDR3, as DNA: TGTGCCAGCAGTCCCGAGCGTTCCCACACAGATACGCAGTATTTT. It is translated as CASSPERSHTDTQYF. The V and J genes are TRBV5-4 and TRBJ2-3; D not resolved. Germline V gene lookup returns CDR1 SGHNT and CDR2 YYREEE (reference sequence). Trimming took 5 bases from V and 2 from J, leaving 15 bases between them. The CDR3 length is 15 residues.

The chain uses TRBV19 and TRBJ1-6, with D perhaps matching TRBD1 (5 bases). Trimming shortened V by 8 bases and J by 5 bases, and 13 bases separated the two germline ends. This CDR3 spans 14 amino acids. Germline CDR1 is LNHDA and CDR2 is SQIVND (reference sequence). CDR3 loop: CASSPGLHNSPLHF. CDR3 nucleotides: TGTGCCAGTTCGCCGGGACTGCATAATTCACCCCTCCACTTT.

The chain uses TRBV4-2 and TRBJ2-2; D is ambiguous. V dropped 2 bases and J dropped 7 bases, with 20 bases sitting between them. Germline lookup yields CDR1 LGHNA and CDR2 YNFKEQ. The CDR3 runs to 17 residues. CDR3 DNA: TGTGCCAGCAGCCAACCGAGCGACCCCCTACGGTACGGGGAGCTGTTTTTT. Protein sequence: CASSQPSDPLRYGELFF.

The chain links TRBV7-6 to TRBJ1-3; possibly TRBD1 for D (5 bases). The CDR3 sequence is 15 residues long. The germline CDR1 and CDR2 sequences are SGHVS and FNYEAQ. The ends were cut back, 5 bases at V and 3 bases at J, with 14 bases in the middle. The CDR3 protein is CASSKGAGSGNTIYF. CDR3 in DNA: TGTGCCAGCAGCAAAGGGGCAGGGAGTGGAAACACCATATATTTT.

The V gene is TRBV10-2, the J gene TRBJ2-3; 8 bases line up with TRBD1. Germline CDR1 is WSHSY and CDR2 is SAAADI. V lost 4 bases to trimming and J lost 3 bases; unmatched junction nucleotides: 3. The CDR3 runs 14 residues. CDR3 residues: CASSGQGTTDTQYF. In DNA form, the CDR3 reads TGCGCCAGCAGTGGACAGGGGACTACAGATACGCAGTATTTT.

This chain connects TRBV5-6 to TRBJ2-2; D might be TRBD2 (5 bases). There are 14 residues in the CDR3. The germline CDR1 and CDR2 sequences are SGHDT and YYEEEE. Between the trimmed V and J ends, which lost 2 bases and 6 bases, there was a span of 11 bases. The CDR3 reads CASSFLAGPGELFF. In DNA form, the CDR3 reads TGTGCCAGCAGCTTCCTAGCCGGTCCCGGGGAGCTGTTTTTT.

The J gene is TRBJ2-7, the V gene TRBV19; 9 bases are a match to TRBD1. The CDR3 has 16 amino acids. After removal of 8 bases from V and 2 bases from J, the junction contained 13 bases not matched to a gene. Germline lookup yields CDR1 LNHDA and CDR2 SQIVND (reference sequence). CDR3 region: CASQTALGTGTYEQYF. The DNA of the CDR3 is TGTGCCAGTCAAACCGCTCTAGGGACAGGGACCTACGAGCAGTACTTC.

The V gene is TRBV11-2, the J gene TRBJ1-6; no definite D call. V was trimmed by 1 base and J by 8 bases, leaving 6 bases between them. CDR1 is SGHAT and CDR2 is FQNNGV in the germline V gene. This CDR3 comprises 13 residues. The CDR3 DNA reads as TGTGCCAGCAGCTTAGCATTATATTCACCCCTCCACTTT. Protein sequence: CASSLALYSPLHF.

This chain links TRBV7-2 with TRBJ2-3, with D possibly matching TRBD2 (7 bases). This CDR3 has 17 residues. Trimming stripped 8 bases from V and 6 bases from J, with 27 bases between. Germline lookup yields CDR1 SGHTA and CDR2 FQGNSA. CDR3 DNA sequence: TGTGCCAGCCCCCCCAGGGCTAGCGGCACAAGGGGGGATACGCAGTATTTT. The encoded protein is CASPPRASGTRGDTQYF.

The chain carries TRBV30 and TRBJ1-1; D is unclear. The CDR3 is 12 amino acids. Germline CDR1 GTSNPN, CDR2 SVGIG (reference sequence). Trimming removed 4 bases at V and 4 bases at J, with 10 bases between. The CDR3 bases are TGTGCCTGGAATTCGGGAATCACTGAAGCTTTCTTT. Protein product: CAWNSGITEAFF.

This chain links TRBV12-5 with TRBJ1-2, with TRBD1 matching over 7 bases. Germline V lookup: CDR1 LGHNT, CDR2 FRNRAP. The CDR3 is made up of 14 amino acids. The V segment lost 5 bases and the J segment 6 bases; nucleotides outside the gene matches: 9. The CDR3 reads CASGLAGGYDGYTF. The CDR3 DNA is TGTGCTAGTGGTCTGGCAGGGGGGTACGATGGCTACACCTTC.

V and J are TRBV30 and TRBJ1-5, with D perhaps matching TRBD1 (6 bases). The CDR3 length is 13 residues. Trimming stripped 1 base from V and 10 bases from J, with 14 bases between. CDR1 and CDR2 from the germline V gene are GTSNPN and SVGIG (reference sequence). The CDR3 here is CAWSAQGLGPQHF. The CDR3 nucleotides read TGTGCCTGGAGTGCTCAGGGGTTAGGACCCCAGCATTTT.

The CDR3 region is CASSRDRGRQPQHF. In DNA, the CDR3 is TGTGCCAGCAGTAGGGACAGGGGACGTCAGCCCCAGCATTTT. The chain joins TRBV6-5 to TRBJ1-5; TRBD1 matches at 10 bases. This CDR3 is built from 14 residues. With V trimmed by 5 bases and J by 6 bases, 4 bases remained unmatched. Germline assignment: CDR1 MNHEY and CDR2 SVGAGI.

The V and J genes are TRBV9 and TRBJ1-6; no definite D call. This CDR3 comprises 13 residues. V lost 3 bases, J lost 8 bases, and 9 bases lay in between. Germline CDR1 and CDR2: SGDLS and YYNGEE. The CDR3 DNA reads as TGTGCCAGCAGCGCCCTGGACTATTCACCCCTCCACTTT. It encodes CASSALDYSPLHF.

This clone has a single count. This rearrangement joins TRBV5-4 to TRBJ2-5; 9 bases are a match to TRBD1. After removal of 4 bases from V and 4 bases from J, the junction contained 5 bases not matched to a gene. The CDR3 extends over 14 amino acids. Germline CDR1 and CDR2: SGHNT and YYREEE (reference sequence). CDR3 residues: CASSAQGAVETQYF. The CDR3 DNA is TGTGCCAGCAGCGCACAGGGGGCTGTAGAGACCCAGTACTTC.

This clone was seen a few times. V gene TRBV9 combines with J gene TRBJ1-3; D unresolved. V lost 0 bases and J 4 bases, leaving 8 bases between the germline ends. This CDR3 comprises 14 residues. Germline V gene data show CDR1 as SGDLS and CDR2 as YYNGEE. CDR3: CASSVGLPGNTIYF. The CDR3 DNA follows: TGTGCCAGCAGCGTAGGCCTCCCGGGAAACACCATATATTTT.

This clone was recorded only once. The rearrangement joins TRBV6-2 or TRBV6-3 to TRBJ2-3; 12 nucleotides agree with TRBD2. The V and J ends lost 2 bases and 3 bases, in that order; junction bases with no gene match: 6. In germline, CDR1 is MNHEY, CDR2 SVGEGT. The CDR3 has 17 residues. CDR3 sequence: CASSYPRLAGGTDTQYF. The DNA for the CDR3 is TGTGCCAGCAGTTACCCCAGGCTAGCGGGAGGGACAGATACGCAGTATTTT.